This T cell receptor beta chain was retrieved from a study of cytomegalovirus exposure and HLA in healthy donors. Primers for the PCR totalled 60 Vbeta and 13 Jbeta. The protocol was immunoSEQ multiplex PCR, while the TCRdb copy is restricted to in-frame clones and leaves out a portion. The table records around 180,000 clones, about four fifths of them present only once. Trimming removed 3 bases from V and 1 base from J; junction bases left unmatched: 11. There are 17 residues in the CDR3. Germline assignment: CDR1 SGHRS and CDR2 YFSETQ. The sequence came from a man between 18 and 29 years old in good health and CMV-seronegative. V usage is TRBV5-1 and J usage is TRBJ2-7; 9 bases line up with TRBD1. The sample comprised PBMCs. CDR3 region: CASSSHPKDRGSYEQYF. CDR3 nucleotide sequence: TGCGCCAGCAGCTCACACCCCAAGGACAGGGGATCCTACGAGCAGTACTTC.